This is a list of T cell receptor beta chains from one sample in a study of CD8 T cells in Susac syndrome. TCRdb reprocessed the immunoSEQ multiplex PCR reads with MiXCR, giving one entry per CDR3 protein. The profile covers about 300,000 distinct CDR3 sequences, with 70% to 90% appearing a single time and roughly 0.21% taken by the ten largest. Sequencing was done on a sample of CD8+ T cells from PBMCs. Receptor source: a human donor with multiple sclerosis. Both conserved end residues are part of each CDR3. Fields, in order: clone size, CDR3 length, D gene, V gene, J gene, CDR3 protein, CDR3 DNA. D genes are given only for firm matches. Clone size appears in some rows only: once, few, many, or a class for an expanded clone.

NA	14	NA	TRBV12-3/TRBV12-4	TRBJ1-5	CASSLTGKHQPQHF	TGTGCCAGCAGTTTAACTGGGAAGCATCAGCCCCAGCATTTT
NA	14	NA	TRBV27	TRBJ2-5	CASSHRYPQETQYF	TGTGCCAGCAGTCACAGATACCCTCAAGAGACCCAGTACTTC
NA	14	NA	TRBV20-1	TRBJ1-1	CSARPYTMNTEAFF	TGCAGTGCCAGACCGTACACCATGAACACTGAAGCTTTCTTT
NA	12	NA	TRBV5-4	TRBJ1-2	CASSGLDRKDTF	TGTGCCAGCAGCGGCCTGGACAGAAAGGACACCTTC
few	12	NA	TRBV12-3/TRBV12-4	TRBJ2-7	CASSTDGYEQYF	TGTGCCAGCTCCACGGACGGCTACGAGCAGTACTTC
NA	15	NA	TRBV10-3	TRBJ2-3	CAAMAGSYTTDTQYF	TGTGCCGCCATGGCAGGCTCATATACCACAGATACGCAGTATTTT
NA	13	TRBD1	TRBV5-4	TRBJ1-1	CASRLTGVTEAFF	TGTGCCAGCAGGCTGACAGGGGTCACTGAAGCTTTCTTT
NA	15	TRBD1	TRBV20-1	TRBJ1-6	CSAMARDRGNSPLHF	TGCAGTGCTATGGCCCGGGACAGGGGCAATTCACCCCTCCACTTT
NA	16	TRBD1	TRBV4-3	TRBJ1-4	CASSQAYRGTNEKLFF	TGCGCCAGCAGCCAAGCCTACAGGGGAACTAATGAAAAACTGTTTTTT
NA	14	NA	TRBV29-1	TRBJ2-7	CSVGLRDGSYEQYF	TGCAGCGTCGGTCTCCGGGACGGTTCCTACGAGCAGTACTTC
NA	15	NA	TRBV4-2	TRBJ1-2	CASSRLDSNNYGYTF	TGTGCCAGCAGCCGCCTGGACAGTAATAACTATGGCTACACCTTC
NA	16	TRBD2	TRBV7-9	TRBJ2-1	CASSLEPAGGTNEQFF	TGTGCCAGCAGCTTAGAACCGGCGGGAGGGACCAATGAGCAGTTCTTC
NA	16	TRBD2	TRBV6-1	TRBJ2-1	CASSVWTSGRSDEQFF	TGTGCCAGCAGTGTATGGACTAGCGGGAGATCGGATGAGCAGTTCTTC
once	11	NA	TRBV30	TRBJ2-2	CAWTTTGELLF	TGTGCCTGGACCACTACCGGGGAGCTGCTTTTT
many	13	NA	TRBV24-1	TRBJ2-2	CATSTTAAGELFF	TGTGCCACCAGTACAACAGCGGCGGGGGAGCTGTTTTTT
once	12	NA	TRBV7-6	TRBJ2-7	CASSLDSIEQYF	TGTGCCAGCAGCTTAGATTCCATCGAGCAGTACTTC
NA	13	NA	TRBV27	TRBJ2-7	CASSAGANYEQYF	TGTGCCAGCAGTGCGGGGGCAAACTACGAGCAGTACTTC
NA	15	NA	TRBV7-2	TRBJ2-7	CASSLMEGRYYEQYF	TGTGCCAGCAGCCTGATGGAGGGGCGGTACTACGAGCAGTACTTC
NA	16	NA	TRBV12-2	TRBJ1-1	CASRFWAGGMNTEAFF	TGTGCAAGTCGCTTCTGGGCAGGGGGGATGAACACTGAAGCTTTCTTT
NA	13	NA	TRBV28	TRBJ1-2	CASAGEWVYGYTF	TGTGCCTCGGCAGGGGAGTGGGTCTATGGCTACACCTTC
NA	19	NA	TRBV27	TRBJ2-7	CASSLSGPLGVALLDEQYF	TGTGCCAGCAGTTTATCGGGGCCCCTGGGGGTAGCCCTATTAGATGAGCAGTACTTC
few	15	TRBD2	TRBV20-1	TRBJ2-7	CSARDVASGRSEQYF	TGCAGTGCTAGAGACGTTGCTAGCGGGAGGTCCGAGCAGTACTTC
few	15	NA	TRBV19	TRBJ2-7	CASSIAVSSSYEQYF	TGTGCCAGTAGTATAGCAGTTTCGAGCTCCTACGAGCAGTACTTC
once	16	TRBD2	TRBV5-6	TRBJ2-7	CASSTWTSGRNYEQYF	TGTGCCAGCAGCACTTGGACTAGCGGGAGGAACTACGAGCAGTACTTC
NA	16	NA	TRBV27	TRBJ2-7	CASSPVNRQPSYEQYF	TGTGCCAGCAGCCCCGTGAACCGCCAGCCCTCCTACGAGCAGTACTTC
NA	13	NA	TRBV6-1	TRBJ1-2	CASSVTGPIGYTF	TGTGCCAGCAGCGTCACAGGACCTATTGGCTACACCTTC
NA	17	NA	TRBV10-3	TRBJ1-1	CAISEFRAGLANTEAFF	TGTGCCATCAGTGAGTTTCGCGCCGGACTAGCGAACACTGAAGCTTTCTTT
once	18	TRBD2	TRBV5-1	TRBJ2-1	CASSSLALAGDELDEQFF	TGCGCCAGCAGCTCCCTGGCCTTAGCGGGAGACGAGTTAGATGAGCAGTTCTTC
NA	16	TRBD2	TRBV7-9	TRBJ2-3	CASSSSSGSRTDTQYF	TGTGCCAGCAGCTCTTCTAGCGGCTCCCGCACAGATACGCAGTATTTT
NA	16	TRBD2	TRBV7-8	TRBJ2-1	CASSLATAGGHNEQFF	TGTGCCAGCAGCTTAGCGACGGCGGGAGGACACAATGAGCAGTTCTTC
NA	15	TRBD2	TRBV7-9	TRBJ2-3	CASSLSGTSGLTQYF	TGTGCCAGCAGCCTTTCCGGGACTAGCGGGTTGACGCAGTATTTT
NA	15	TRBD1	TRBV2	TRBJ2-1	CASGREGQEYNEQFF	TGTGCCAGCGGCCGAGAAGGACAGGAGTACAATGAGCAGTTCTTC
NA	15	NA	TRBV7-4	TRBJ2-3	CASSLGSCGTDTQYF	TGTGCCAGCAGCCTCGGGAGTTGCGGCACAGATACGCAGTATTTT
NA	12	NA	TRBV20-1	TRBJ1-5	CSVRASNQPQHF	TGCAGTGTCCGGGCTAGCAATCAGCCCCAGCATTTT
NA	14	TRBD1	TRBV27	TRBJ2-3	CASSRTGVGDTQYF	TGTGCCAGCAGTCGAACAGGGGTGGGAGATACGCAGTATTTT
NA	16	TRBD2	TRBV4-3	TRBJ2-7	CASSQDFSASGYEQYF	TGCGCCAGCAGCCAAGATTTTTCGGCTAGCGGGTACGAGCAGTACTTC
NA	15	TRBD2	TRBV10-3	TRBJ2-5	CAITVAGGGQETQYF	TGTGCCATCACCGTAGCGGGAGGAGGGCAAGAGACCCAGTACTTC
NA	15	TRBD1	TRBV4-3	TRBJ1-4	CASSQELGGRGKLFF	TGCGCCAGCAGCCAAGAATTAGGGGGCAGAGGAAAACTGTTTTTT
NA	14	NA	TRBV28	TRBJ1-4	CASSLPENNEKLFF	TGTGCCAGCAGTTTACCGGAGAATAATGAAAAACTGTTTTTT
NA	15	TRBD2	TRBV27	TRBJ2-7	CASKPGLAGAYEQYF	TGTGCCAGCAAACCGGGACTAGCGGGAGCATACGAGCAGTACTTC